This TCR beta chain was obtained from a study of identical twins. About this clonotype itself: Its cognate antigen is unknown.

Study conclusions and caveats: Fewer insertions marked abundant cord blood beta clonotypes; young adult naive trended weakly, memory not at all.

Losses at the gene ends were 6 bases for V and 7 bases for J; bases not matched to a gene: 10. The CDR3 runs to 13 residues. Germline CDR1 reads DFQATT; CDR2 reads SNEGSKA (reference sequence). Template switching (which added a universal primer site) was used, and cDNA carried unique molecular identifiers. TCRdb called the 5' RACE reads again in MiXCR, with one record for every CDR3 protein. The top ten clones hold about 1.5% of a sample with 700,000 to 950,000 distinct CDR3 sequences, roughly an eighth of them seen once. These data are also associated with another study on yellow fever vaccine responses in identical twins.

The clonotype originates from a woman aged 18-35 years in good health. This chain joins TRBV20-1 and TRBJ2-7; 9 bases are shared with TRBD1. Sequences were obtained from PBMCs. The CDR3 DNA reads TGCAGTGCCAAGAGGACAGGGGTTCTTGAGCAGTACTTC. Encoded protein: CSAKRTGVLEQYF.